This T cell receptor beta chain was found in a study of T cell clusters in autoimmune cytopenias. This clonotype ranks as medium-sized (0.01 to 0.1%) in terms of frequency. The target antigen is unknown. The CDR3 is 16 residues long. Germline CDR1 MNHEY, CDR2 SMNVEV (reference sequence). Whole-study findings and limits: Compared with active autoimmune hepatitis patients, healthy donors showed almost three-fold more exclusive TRB clusters.

TRB was amplified by touch-down multiplex PCR, primer pools A and B combined. TCRdb reprocessed the multiplex PCR reads and stores each CDR3 protein as one record, lacking DNA. Reported are approximately 3,000 distinct CDR3 sequences; the ten largest clones contain 4.5% to 5%. TRB was amplified from roughly 0.25 ug of peripheral blood genomic DNA per sample. The chain combines TRBV27 with TRBJ1-3. Material: peripheral blood. The receptor's source is a human donor with an autoimmune cytopenia or autoimmune hepatitis (not recorded which). The CDR3 sequence is CASSLSYGFSGNTIYF.